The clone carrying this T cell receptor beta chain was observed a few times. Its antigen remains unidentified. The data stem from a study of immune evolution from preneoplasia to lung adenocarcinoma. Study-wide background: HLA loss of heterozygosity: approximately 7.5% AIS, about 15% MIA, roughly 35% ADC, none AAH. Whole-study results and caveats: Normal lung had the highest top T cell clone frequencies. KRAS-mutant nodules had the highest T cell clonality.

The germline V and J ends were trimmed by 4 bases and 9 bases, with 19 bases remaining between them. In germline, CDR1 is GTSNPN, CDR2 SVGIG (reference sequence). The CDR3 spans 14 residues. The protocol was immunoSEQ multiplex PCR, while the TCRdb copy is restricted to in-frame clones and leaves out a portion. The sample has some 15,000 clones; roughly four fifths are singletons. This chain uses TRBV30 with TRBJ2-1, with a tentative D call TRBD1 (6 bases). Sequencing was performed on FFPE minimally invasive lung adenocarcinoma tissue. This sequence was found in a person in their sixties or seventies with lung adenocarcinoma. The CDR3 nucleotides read TGTGCCTGGACCGCCCGTTGGGACACGGGTGAGCAGTTCTTC. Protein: CAWTARWDTGEQFF.